A selection of T cell receptor beta chains follows, all from one sample in a study of cytomegalovirus exposure and HLA in healthy donors. Profiling relied on immunoSEQ multiplex PCR, and the TCRdb table lists in-frame clones only, not all of them. The data show more than 90,000 clones, less than 70% seen once. Sequenced sample: PBMCs. The receptors here all came from a man between 50 and 59 years old in good health and CMV-seronegative. The CDR3 runs from the conserved cysteine through the conserved F or W. The D gene is left open where the match is weak. Clone size is stated in some rows and not others, as once, few, many or a class when expanded.

V: TRBV7-2
size: -
J: TRBJ1-1
D: -
DNA: TGTGCCAGCAGCTCACGTCGTGGCCTCACTGAAGCTTTCTTT
CDR3: CASSSRRGLTEAFF

V: TRBV12-5
size: few
J: TRBJ2-1
D: -
DNA: TGTGCTAGTGTTTCTTGGGCAGCGGCTGACAATGAGCAGTTCTTC
CDR3: CASVSWAAADNEQFF

V: TRBV20-1
size: -
J: TRBJ1-1
D: -
DNA: TGCAGTGCATTCGGACAGACTGAAGCTTTCTTT
CDR3: CSAFGQTEAFF

V: TRBV2
size: -
J: TRBJ1-4
D: -
DNA: TGTGCCAGCAGTCTTAGAGGGTATAATGAAAAACTGTTTTTT
CDR3: CASSLRGYNEKLFF

V: TRBV5-6
size: -
J: TRBJ1-1
D: -
DNA: TGTGCCAGCAGCTTCTCAGAACAGGGGAACACTGAAGCTTTCTTT
CDR3: CASSFSEQGNTEAFF

V: TRBV19
size: once
J: TRBJ1-4
D: TRBD1
DNA: TGTGCCAGTAGTAGCCTTAAATCCGGGACAGGACTTGAAAAACTGTTTTTT
CDR3: CASSSLKSGTGLEKLFF

V: TRBV9
size: -
J: TRBJ2-3
D: TRBD2
DNA: TGTGCCAGCAGCGACGGGACTAGCGGGATAAATACGCAGTATTTT
CDR3: CASSDGTSGINTQYF

V: TRBV5-4
size: -
J: TRBJ2-3
D: -
DNA: TGTGCCAGCAGCAACTCCCGACTAGGGAGCACAGATACGCAGTATTTT
CDR3: CASSNSRLGSTDTQYF

V: TRBV5-1
size: -
J: TRBJ2-5
D: -
DNA: TGCGCCAGCAGCTCCACCGGGTCCCCTCAAGAGACCCAGTACTTC
CDR3: CASSSTGSPQETQYF

V: TRBV19
size: -
J: TRBJ2-1
D: TRBD1
DNA: TGTGCCAGTAGGATGGACAGGGGGCTCGATGAGCAGTTCTTC
CDR3: CASRMDRGLDEQFF

V: TRBV30
size: many
J: TRBJ1-1
D: -
DNA: TGTGCCTGGAGTGTTCGGGGTAACACTGAAGCTTTCTTT
CDR3: CAWSVRGNTEAFF

V: TRBV4-3
size: -
J: TRBJ2-7
D: TRBD2
DNA: TGCGCCAGCAGCCAAGAACTAGCGGGGGGGACCTACGAGCAGTACTTC
CDR3: CASSQELAGGTYEQYF

V: TRBV6-1
size: -
J: TRBJ2-1
D: -
DNA: TGTGCCAGCAGTGAAGACAGGGTTAGGAATGAGCAGTTCTTC
CDR3: CASSEDRVRNEQFF

V: TRBV29-1
size: once
J: TRBJ1-2
D: -
DNA: TGCAGCGTTGAAGATACGGGGGTGGGCTACTATGGCTACACCTTC
CDR3: CSVEDTGVGYYGYTF

V: TRBV11-2
size: -
J: TRBJ1-1
D: -
DNA: TGTGCCAGCAGCCTGGACAGAGTCGAAGCTTTCTTT
CDR3: CASSLDRVEAFF

V: TRBV5-6
size: -
J: TRBJ2-5
D: TRBD2
DNA: TGTGCCAGCAGCTTGTGGGGGAGAGCGGGGGCCGAGACCCAGTACTTC
CDR3: CASSLWGRAGAETQYF

V: TRBV18
size: once
J: TRBJ1-5
D: -
DNA: TGTGCCAGCTCTCCACTCGGGGATGGGGATCAGCCCCAGCATTTT
CDR3: CASSPLGDGDQPQHF

V: TRBV4-1
size: many
J: TRBJ2-1
D: TRBD1
DNA: TGCGCCAGCAGCCAAGATATGGACAGGGGGCGCAATGAGCAGTTCTTC
CDR3: CASSQDMDRGRNEQFF

V: TRBV11-3
size: few
J: TRBJ2-2
D: TRBD1
DNA: TGTGCCAGCAGCTCGGGACAGGGGCCTAGGACCGGGGAGCTGTTTTTT
CDR3: CASSSGQGPRTGELFF

V: TRBV4-2
size: -
J: TRBJ2-4
D: TRBD1
DNA: TGTGCCAGCAGCCAGGAAAGGGGGCTAGCCAAAAACATTCAGTACTTC
CDR3: CASSQERGLAKNIQYF

V: TRBV29-1
size: once
J: TRBJ2-7
D: TRBD2
DNA: TGCAGCGTGGGGACTACCATTAACGACGAGCAGTACTTC
CDR3: CSVGTTINDEQYF

V: TRBV29-1
size: -
J: TRBJ2-7
D: -
DNA: TGCAGCGTTACTACTCTAAGCTCCTACGAGCAGTACTTC
CDR3: CSVTTLSSYEQYF

V: TRBV15
size: -
J: TRBJ2-7
D: -
DNA: TGTGCCACCAGCAGAGATTACCAGACCTACGAGCAGTACTTC
CDR3: CATSRDYQTYEQYF

V: TRBV5-1
size: -
J: TRBJ1-3
D: -
DNA: TGCGCCAGCAGCTTGGGTCATTCCTCTGGAAACACCATATATTTT
CDR3: CASSLGHSSGNTIYF

V: TRBV5-1
size: -
J: TRBJ2-3
D: TRBD2
DNA: TGCGCCAGCAGCTTAGGGACTAGCGGGGGGGCGAGCACAGATACGCAGTATTTT
CDR3: CASSLGTSGGASTDTQYF

V: TRBV30
size: few
J: TRBJ1-5
D: -
DNA: TGTGCCTGGAGTGTAACAGCCACCGTCGGGGAAAATCAGCCCCAGCATTTT
CDR3: CAWSVTATVGENQPQHF

V: TRBV5-4
size: few
J: TRBJ1-4
D: -
DNA: TGTGCCAGCAGCTTGTGGGGCAGGGGCAATGAAAAACTGTTTTTT
CDR3: CASSLWGRGNEKLFF

V: TRBV18
size: -
J: TRBJ1-5
D: TRBD1
DNA: TGTGCCAGCTCACCACAGGCAGGGGGTCAGCCCCAGCATTTT
CDR3: CASSPQAGGQPQHF

V: TRBV15
size: -
J: TRBJ1-2
D: -
DNA: TGTGCCACCAGCAGCAAACTGGGGGGAGGTGGCTACACCTTC
CDR3: CATSSKLGGGGYTF

V: TRBV11-2
size: -
J: TRBJ2-1
D: TRBD2
DNA: TGTGCCAGCAGCTTCGGCTCCTGGGGCCTAGCGGGGGACAATGAGCAGTTCTTC
CDR3: CASSFGSWGLAGDNEQFF

V: TRBV2
size: many
J: TRBJ1-4
D: -
DNA: TGTGCCAGCAGGATACAGCCGACCGACGAAAAACTGTTTTTT
CDR3: CASRIQPTDEKLFF

V: TRBV4-2
size: -
J: TRBJ2-1
D: TRBD1
DNA: TGTGCCAGCAGCCAAGCCCGGACAGGGGCCCCCAATGAGCAGTTCTTC
CDR3: CASSQARTGAPNEQFF

V: TRBV9
size: -
J: TRBJ1-1
D: -
DNA: TGTGCCAGCAGCGTAGCGGGGGGGCGCAACACTGAAGCTTTCTTT
CDR3: CASSVAGGRNTEAFF

V: TRBV2
size: -
J: TRBJ1-1
D: -
DNA: TGTGCCAGCAGCCAACGGGTCCCTCCTGAAGCTTTCTTT
CDR3: CASSQRVPPEAFF

V: TRBV5-6
size: -
J: TRBJ2-3
D: -
DNA: TGTGCCAGCAGCTCCAACAGGGCAGGAAGCACAGATACGCAGTATTTT
CDR3: CASSSNRAGSTDTQYF

V: TRBV6-5
size: -
J: TRBJ2-2
D: -
DNA: TGTGCCAGCAGTTACTCGATGGGCCAAAACACCGGGGAGCTGTTTTTT
CDR3: CASSYSMGQNTGELFF

V: TRBV27
size: -
J: TRBJ2-3
D: -
DNA: TGTGCCAGCACGCGGGGCGGCACAGATACGCAGTATTTT
CDR3: CASTRGGTDTQYF